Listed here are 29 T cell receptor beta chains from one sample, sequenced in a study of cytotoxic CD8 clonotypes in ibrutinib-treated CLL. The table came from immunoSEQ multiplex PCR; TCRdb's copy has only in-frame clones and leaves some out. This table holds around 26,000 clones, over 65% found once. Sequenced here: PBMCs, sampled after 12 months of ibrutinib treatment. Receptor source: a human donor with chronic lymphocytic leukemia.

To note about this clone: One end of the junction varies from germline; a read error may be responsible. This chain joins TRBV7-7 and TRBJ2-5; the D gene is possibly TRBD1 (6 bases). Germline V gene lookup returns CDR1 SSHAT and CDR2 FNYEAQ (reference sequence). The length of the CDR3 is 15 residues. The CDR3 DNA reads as TGTGCTAGCAGCCATGGGACACACCCGCAAGAGACCCAGTACTTC. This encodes CASSHGTHPQETQYF.

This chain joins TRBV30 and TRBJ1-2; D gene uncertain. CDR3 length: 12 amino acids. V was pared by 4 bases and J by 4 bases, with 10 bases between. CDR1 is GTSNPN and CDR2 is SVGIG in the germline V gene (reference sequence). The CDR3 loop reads CAWNAGPYGYTF. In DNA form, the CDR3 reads TGTGCCTGGAACGCAGGACCCTATGGCTACACCTTC.

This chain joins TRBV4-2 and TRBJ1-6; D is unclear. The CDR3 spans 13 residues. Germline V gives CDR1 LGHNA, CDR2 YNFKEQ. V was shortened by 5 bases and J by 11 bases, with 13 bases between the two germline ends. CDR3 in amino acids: CASSTPQRTPLHF. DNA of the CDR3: TGTGCCAGCAGCACCCCACAGAGGACACCCCTCCACTTT.

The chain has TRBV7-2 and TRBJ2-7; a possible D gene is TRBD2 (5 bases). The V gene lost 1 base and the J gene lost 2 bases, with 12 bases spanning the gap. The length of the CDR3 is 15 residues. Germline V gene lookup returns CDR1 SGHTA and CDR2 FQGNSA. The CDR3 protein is CASSLVEGRTYEQYF. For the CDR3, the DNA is TGTGCCAGCAGCTTAGTCGAGGGAAGGACCTACGAGCAGTACTTC.

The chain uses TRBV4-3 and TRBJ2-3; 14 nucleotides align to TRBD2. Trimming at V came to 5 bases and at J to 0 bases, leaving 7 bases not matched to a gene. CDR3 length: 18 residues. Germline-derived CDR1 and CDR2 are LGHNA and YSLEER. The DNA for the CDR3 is TGCGCCAGCAGCTTTACCGGGACTAGCGGGGGTAGCACAGATACGCAGTATTTT. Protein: CASSFTGTSGGSTDTQYF.

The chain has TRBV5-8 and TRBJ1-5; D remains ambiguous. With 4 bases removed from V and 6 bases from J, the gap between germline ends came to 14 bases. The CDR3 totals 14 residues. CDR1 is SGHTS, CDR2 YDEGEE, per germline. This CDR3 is CASSRRHTGQPQHF. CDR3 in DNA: TGTGCCAGCAGCCGAAGACACACCGGTCAGCCCCAGCATTTT.

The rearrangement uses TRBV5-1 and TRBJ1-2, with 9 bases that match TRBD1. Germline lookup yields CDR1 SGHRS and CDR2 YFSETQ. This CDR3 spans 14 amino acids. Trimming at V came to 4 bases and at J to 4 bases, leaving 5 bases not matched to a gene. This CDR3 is CASSAQGATYGYTF. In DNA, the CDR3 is TGCGCCAGCAGCGCACAGGGGGCAACCTATGGCTACACCTTC.

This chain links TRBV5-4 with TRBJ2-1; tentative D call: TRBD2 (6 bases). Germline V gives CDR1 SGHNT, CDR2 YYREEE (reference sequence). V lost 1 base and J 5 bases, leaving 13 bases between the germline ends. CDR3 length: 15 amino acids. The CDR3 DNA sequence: TGTGCCAGCAGCTTGCTTGACGGGGGACACAATGAGCAGTTCTTC. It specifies CASSLLDGGHNEQFF.

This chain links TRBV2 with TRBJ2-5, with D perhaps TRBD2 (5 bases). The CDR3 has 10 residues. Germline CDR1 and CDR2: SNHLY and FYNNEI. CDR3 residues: CASDQETQYF. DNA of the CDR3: TGTGCTAGCGACCAAGAGACCCAGTACTTC.

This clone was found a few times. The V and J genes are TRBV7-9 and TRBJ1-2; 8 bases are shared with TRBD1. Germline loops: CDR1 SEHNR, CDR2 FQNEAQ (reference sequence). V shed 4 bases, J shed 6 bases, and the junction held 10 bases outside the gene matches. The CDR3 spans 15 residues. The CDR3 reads CASSSWTGKEDGYTF. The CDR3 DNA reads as TGTGCCAGCAGCTCATGGACAGGGAAGGAGGATGGCTACACCTTC.

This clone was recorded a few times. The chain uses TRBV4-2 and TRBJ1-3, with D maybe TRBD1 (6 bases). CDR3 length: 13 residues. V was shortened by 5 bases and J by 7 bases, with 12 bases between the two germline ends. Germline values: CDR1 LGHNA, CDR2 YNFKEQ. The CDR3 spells CASSSRGTNTIYF. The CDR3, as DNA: TGTGCCAGCAGCAGCAGGGGTACGAACACCATATATTTT.

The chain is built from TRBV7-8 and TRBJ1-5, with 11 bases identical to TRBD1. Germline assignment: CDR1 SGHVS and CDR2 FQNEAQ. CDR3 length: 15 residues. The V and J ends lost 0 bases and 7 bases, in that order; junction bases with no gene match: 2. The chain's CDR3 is CASSLARDRGQPQHF. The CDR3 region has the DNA TGTGCCAGCAGCTTAGCCCGGGACAGGGGGCAGCCCCAGCATTTT.

The CDR3 region is CASSDPRWRGETQYF. DNA for the CDR3: TGTGCCAGCAGTGATCCCCGGTGGAGGGGAGAGACCCAGTACTTC. The rearrangement uses TRBV25-1 and TRBJ2-5, with D perhaps matching TRBD2 (6 bases). CDR3 size: 15 residues. V was trimmed by 3 bases and J by 4 bases, leaving 15 bases between them. The germline V gene has CDR1 MGHDK and CDR2 SYGVNS.

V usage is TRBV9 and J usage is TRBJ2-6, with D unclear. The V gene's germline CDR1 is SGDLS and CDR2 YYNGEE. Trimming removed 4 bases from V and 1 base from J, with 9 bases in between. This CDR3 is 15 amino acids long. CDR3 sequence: CASSSRPSGANVLTF. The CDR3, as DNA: TGTGCCAGCAGCTCGCGTCCGTCTGGGGCCAACGTCCTGACTTTC.

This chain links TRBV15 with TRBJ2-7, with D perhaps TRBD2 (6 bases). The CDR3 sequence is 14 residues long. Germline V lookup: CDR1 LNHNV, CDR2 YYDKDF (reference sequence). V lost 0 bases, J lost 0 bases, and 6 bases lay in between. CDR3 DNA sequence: TGTGCCACCAGCAGAGACGGGAGCTCCTACGAGCAGTACTTC. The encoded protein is CATSRDGSSYEQYF.

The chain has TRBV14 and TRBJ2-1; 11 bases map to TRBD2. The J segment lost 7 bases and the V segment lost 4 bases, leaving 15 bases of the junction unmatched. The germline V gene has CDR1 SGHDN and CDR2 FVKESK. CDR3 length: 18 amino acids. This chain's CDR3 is CASSPDFFSGGAANEQFF. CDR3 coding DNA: TGTGCCAGCAGCCCAGATTTTTTTAGCGGGGGGGCCGCAAATGAGCAGTTCTTC. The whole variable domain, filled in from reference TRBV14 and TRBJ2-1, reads EAGVTQFPSHSVIEKGQTVTLRCDPISGHDNLYWYRRVMGKEIKFLLHFVKESKQDESGMPNNRFLAERTGGTYSTLKVQPAELEDSGVYFCASSPDFFSGGAANEQFFGPGTRLTVL.

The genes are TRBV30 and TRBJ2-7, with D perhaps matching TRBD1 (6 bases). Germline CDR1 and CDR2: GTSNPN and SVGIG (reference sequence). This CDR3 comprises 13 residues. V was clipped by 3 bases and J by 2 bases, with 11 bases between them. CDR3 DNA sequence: TGTGCCTGGAGCATTACAGGGCCCTACGAGCAGTACTTC. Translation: CAWSITGPYEQYF.

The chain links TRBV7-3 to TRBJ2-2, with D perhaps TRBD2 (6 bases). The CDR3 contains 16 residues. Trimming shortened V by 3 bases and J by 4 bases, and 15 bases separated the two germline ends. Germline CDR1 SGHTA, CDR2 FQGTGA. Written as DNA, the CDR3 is TGTGCCAGCAGCTTTGGTGTGCAGGGAGGCACCGGGGAGCTGTTTTTT. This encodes CASSFGVQGGTGELFF.

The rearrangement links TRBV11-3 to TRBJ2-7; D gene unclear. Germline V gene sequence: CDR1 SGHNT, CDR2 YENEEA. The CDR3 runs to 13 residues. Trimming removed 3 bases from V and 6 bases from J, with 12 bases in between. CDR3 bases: TGTGCCAGCAGCTTGAGGCCAGCGAGCGAGCAGTACTTC. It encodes CASSLRPASEQYF.

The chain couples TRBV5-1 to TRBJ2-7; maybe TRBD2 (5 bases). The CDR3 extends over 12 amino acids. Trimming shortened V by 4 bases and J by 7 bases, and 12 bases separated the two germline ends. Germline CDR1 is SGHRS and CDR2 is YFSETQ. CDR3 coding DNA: TGCGCCAGCAGCGCCGCCCGGGGTGAGCAGTACTTC. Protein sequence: CASSAARGEQYF.

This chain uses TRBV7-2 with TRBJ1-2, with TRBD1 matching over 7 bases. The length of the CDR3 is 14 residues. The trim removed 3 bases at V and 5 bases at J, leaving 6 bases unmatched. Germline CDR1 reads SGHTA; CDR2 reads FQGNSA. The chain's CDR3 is CASSFDGRGYGYTF. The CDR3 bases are TGTGCCAGCAGCTTCGACGGCAGGGGGTATGGCTACACCTTC.

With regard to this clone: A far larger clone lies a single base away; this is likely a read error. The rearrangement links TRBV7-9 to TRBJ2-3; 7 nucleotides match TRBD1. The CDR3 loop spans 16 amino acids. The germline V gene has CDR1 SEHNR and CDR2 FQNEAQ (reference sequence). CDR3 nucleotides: TGTGTCAGCAGCTTAGCGAGGGGACAGAGAGCAGATACGCAGTATTTT. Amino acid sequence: CVSSLARGQRADTQYF. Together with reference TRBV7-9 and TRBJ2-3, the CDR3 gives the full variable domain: DTGVSQNPRHKITKRGQNVTFRCDPISEHNRLYWYRQTLGQGPEFLTYFQNEAQLEKSRLLSDRFSAERPKGSFSTLEIQRTEQGDSAMYLCVSSLARGQRADTQYFGPGTRLTVL.

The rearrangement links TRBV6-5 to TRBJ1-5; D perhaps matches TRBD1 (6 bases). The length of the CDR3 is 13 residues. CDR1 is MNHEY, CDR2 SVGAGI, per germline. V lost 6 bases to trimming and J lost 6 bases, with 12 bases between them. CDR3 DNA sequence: TGTGCCAGCAGGTCAAGGGGGGGTCAGCCCCAGCATTTT. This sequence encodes CASRSRGGQPQHF.

CDR3 loop: CASRGRHSNQPQHF. The CDR3 DNA is TGTGCCAGCAGGGGACGCCATAGCAATCAGCCCCAGCATTTT. V is TRBV2 and J is TRBJ1-5; TRBD1 is a possible D gene (5 bases). The CDR3 loop spans 14 amino acids. V was cut by 6 bases and J by 0 bases, with 9 bases left in between. Germline CDR1 is SNHLY and CDR2 is FYNNEI.

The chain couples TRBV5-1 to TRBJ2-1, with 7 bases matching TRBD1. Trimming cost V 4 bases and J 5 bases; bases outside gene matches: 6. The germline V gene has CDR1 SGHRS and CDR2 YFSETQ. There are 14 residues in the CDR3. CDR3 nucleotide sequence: TGCGCCAGCAGCATGGACACAGGGGACAATGAGCAGTTCTTC. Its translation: CASSMDTGDNEQFF.

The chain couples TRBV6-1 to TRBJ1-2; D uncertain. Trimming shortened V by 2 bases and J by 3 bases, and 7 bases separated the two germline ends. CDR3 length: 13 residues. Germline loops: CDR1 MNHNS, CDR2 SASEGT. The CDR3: CASSERVYYGYTF. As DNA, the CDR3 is TGTGCCAGCAGTGAACGGGTCTACTATGGCTACACCTTC.

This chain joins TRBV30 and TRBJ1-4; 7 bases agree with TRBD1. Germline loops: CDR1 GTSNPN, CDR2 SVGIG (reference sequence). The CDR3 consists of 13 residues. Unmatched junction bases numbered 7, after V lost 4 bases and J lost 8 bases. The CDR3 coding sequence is TGTGCCTGGAACAGGGGTTTTCGCGAAAAACTGTTTTTT. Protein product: CAWNRGFREKLFF.

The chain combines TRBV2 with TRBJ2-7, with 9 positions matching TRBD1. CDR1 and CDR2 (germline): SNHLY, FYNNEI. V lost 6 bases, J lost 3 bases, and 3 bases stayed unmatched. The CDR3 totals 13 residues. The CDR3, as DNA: TGTGCCAGCAGCGGACAGGGGCTCTACGAGCAGTACTTC. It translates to CASSGQGLYEQYF.

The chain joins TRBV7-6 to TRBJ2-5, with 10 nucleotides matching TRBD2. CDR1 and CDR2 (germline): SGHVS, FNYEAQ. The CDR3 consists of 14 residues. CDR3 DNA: TGTGCGACCCTAGCGGGGGCGCTACAAGAGACCCAGTACTTC. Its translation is CATLAGALQETQYF.